These 29 T cell receptor beta chains share one sample of origin, sequenced in a study of PD-1 blockade in classical Hodgkin lymphoma. Each patient experienced a relapse that followed autologous stem cell transplantation, and brentuximab vedotin exposure varied. Only in-frame clones appear in the TCRdb table, and some are missing; sequencing was by immunoSEQ multiplex PCR. The table lists about 97,000 clones, 75% to 90% of them singletons. The specimen comprised peripheral blood mononuclear cells (PBMCs), sampled before the second cycle of nivolumab. These receptors came from a human donor with classical Hodgkin lymphoma.

J is TRBJ1-4 and V is TRBV6-5, with 7 bases identical to TRBD1. Trimming removed 0 bases from V and 4 bases from J; junction bases left unmatched: 2. The germline gives CDR1 MNHEY, CDR2 SVGAGI. This CDR3 region has 15 residues. The DNA for the CDR3 is TGTGCCAGCAGTTACTCCAGGGGGATTAATGAAAAACTGTTTTTT. This codes for CASSYSRGINEKLFF.

The chain is built from TRBV5-4 and TRBJ2-5; D is possibly TRBD1 (6 bases). Germline assignment: CDR1 SGHNT and CDR2 YYREEE (reference sequence). Trimming cost V 4 bases and J 3 bases, with 16 bases left between them. The CDR3 loop spans 15 amino acids. CDR3 region: CASSGTLNRKETQYF. In DNA, the CDR3 is TGTGCCAGCAGCGGGACACTCAACCGAAAAGAGACCCAGTACTTC. The full variable domain, its missing parts supplied by reference TRBV5-4 and TRBJ2-5, is ETGVTQSPTHLIKTRGQQVTLRCSSQSGHNTVSWYQQALGQGPQFIFQYYREEENGRGNFPPRFSGLQFPNYSSELNVNALELDDSALYLCASSGTLNRKETQYFGPGTRLLVL.

The rearrangement uses TRBV28 and TRBJ1-4; D is perhaps TRBD1 (5 bases). Germline assignment: CDR1 MDHEN and CDR2 SYDVKM. The CDR3 loop spans 13 amino acids. V was cut by 7 bases and J by 7 bases, with 13 bases left in between. The CDR3 loop reads CASTGGLGEKLFF. In DNA form, the CDR3 reads TGTGCCAGCACGGGGGGTCTTGGTGAAAAACTGTTTTTT.

In its sample, this clone was seen a few times. The chain is built from TRBV9 and TRBJ1-1, with D perhaps matching TRBD1 (6 bases). V shed 2 bases and J shed 3 bases, with 8 bases lying between them. The CDR3 is made up of 13 amino acids. Germline V gene lookup returns CDR1 SGDLS and CDR2 YYNGEE. The CDR3 coding sequence is TGTGCCAGCAGCGTTCCAGGGGACACTGAAGCTTTCTTT. Translating gives CASSVPGDTEAFF.

This clone came up once. V is TRBV4-2 and J is TRBJ1-5; weak D call: TRBD1 (5 bases). The CDR3 loop spans 15 amino acids. V was clipped by 1 base and J by 7 bases, with 14 bases between them. Germline V CDR1 and CDR2: LGHNA, YNFKEQ. The CDR3 spells CASSQVPQGNQPQHF. CDR3 in DNA: TGTGCCAGCAGCCAAGTACCCCAGGGAAACCAGCCCCAGCATTTT.

This clone was detected only a few times. J is TRBJ1-2 and V is TRBV29-1; tentatively, D is TRBD1 (6 bases). Per the germline V gene, CDR1 is SQVTM and CDR2 is ANQGSEA. The ends were cut back, 5 bases at V and 4 bases at J, with 11 bases in the middle. CDR3 length: 12 residues. In nucleotides, the CDR3 is TGCAGCGTTATCGGGACACCCTATGGCTACACCTTC. It specifies CSVIGTPYGYTF.

The chain joins TRBV5-1 to TRBJ1-1; weak D call: TRBD1 (5 bases). Germline lookup yields CDR1 SGHRS and CDR2 YFSETQ. This CDR3 is 16 amino acids long. Trimming removed 4 bases from V and 0 bases from J, with 16 bases in between. CDR3 sequence (DNA): TGCGCCAGCAGCCTTGGGACGCTACGGGTGAACACTGAAGCTTTCTTT. Its protein is CASSLGTLRVNTEAFF.

V is TRBV11-2 and J is TRBJ2-5; D may be TRBD1 or TRBD2 (5 bases each). There are 15 residues in the CDR3. The germline gives CDR1 SGHAT, CDR2 FQNNGV. The germline V and J ends were trimmed by 5 bases and 2 bases, with 15 bases remaining between them. In DNA form, the CDR3 reads TGTGCCAGCAGCCCACTAACTAGGGGACAAGAGACCCAGTACTTC. Encoded protein: CASSPLTRGQETQYF.

J is TRBJ2-2 and V is TRBV12-5, with unresolved D. The V gene lost 0 bases and the J gene lost 3 bases, with 14 bases spanning the gap. Germline-derived CDR1 and CDR2 are LGHNT and FRNRAP. This CDR3 spans 17 amino acids. The CDR3 loop reads CASGLVLGPGDTGELFF. The CDR3 coding sequence is TGTGCTAGTGGTTTGGTACTCGGCCCTGGGGACACCGGGGAGCTGTTTTTT.

The genes are TRBV7-2 and TRBJ1-5; no reliable D call. The CDR3 length is 16 residues. From germline, CDR1 is SGHTA and CDR2 FQGNSA. V lost 0 bases to trimming and J lost 3 bases, with 12 bases between them. This chain's CDR3 is CASSLASGRINQPQHF. The CDR3 DNA reads TGTGCCAGCAGCTTAGCCAGTGGGCGGATCAATCAGCCCCAGCATTTT.

The chain couples TRBV10-1 to TRBJ2-1; TRBD2 agrees at 12 bases. The V segment lost 4 bases and the J segment 4 bases; nucleotides outside the gene matches: 5. The germline V gene has CDR1 WNHNN and CDR2 SYGVQD (reference sequence). This CDR3 is 16 amino acids long. The CDR3 region is CASSGPGLAGYNEQFF. CDR3 bases: TGCGCCAGCAGTGGGCCGGGACTAGCGGGTTACAATGAGCAGTTCTTC.

The chain carries TRBV7-9 and TRBJ2-1; 7 bases are shared with TRBD2. Germline V gives CDR1 SEHNR, CDR2 FQNEAQ (reference sequence). V shed 5 bases and J 4 bases; nucleotides not matched to a gene: 8. The CDR3 totals 15 residues. CDR3 in DNA: TGTGCCAGCAGCGGCTGGGGAGGGGTATACAATGAGCAGTTCTTC. This codes for CASSGWGGVYNEQFF.

The rearrangement joins TRBV5-1 to TRBJ2-7; D possibly corresponds to TRBD1 (6 bases). Looked up from germline, CDR1 is SGHRS and CDR2 is YFSETQ. CDR3 size: 13 residues. V was trimmed by 0 bases and J by 4 bases, leaving 8 bases between them. CDR3 sequence (DNA): TGCGCCAGCAGCTTGGCTCAGGGGTACGAGCAGTACTTC. Amino acids: CASSLAQGYEQYF.

This chain links TRBV5-1 with TRBJ2-6; D tentatively fits TRBD1 or TRBD2 (5 bases each). Germline V gene sequence: CDR1 SGHRS, CDR2 YFSETQ. The V gene lost 2 bases and the J gene lost 1 base, with 13 bases spanning the gap. The CDR3 is made up of 17 amino acids. The CDR3 region is CASSLWGSESGANVLTF. CDR3 nucleotide sequence: TGCGCCAGCAGCTTATGGGGGTCTGAGTCTGGGGCCAACGTCCTGACTTTC.

The V call is TRBV7-9, the J call TRBJ2-1, with TRBD1 matching over 7 bases. The CDR3 has 16 amino acids. The germline V gene encodes CDR1 SEHNR and CDR2 FQNEAQ (reference sequence). The J segment lost 0 bases and the V segment lost 3 bases, leaving 5 bases of the junction unmatched. CDR3: CASSLTGQSSYNEQFF. In DNA, the CDR3 is TGTGCCAGCAGCTTGACGGGACAGAGCTCCTACAATGAGCAGTTCTTC.

This clone has just one count. This sequence joins TRBV19 and TRBJ2-6; D tentatively fits TRBD1 or TRBD2 (5 bases each). With 3 bases removed from V and 2 bases from J, the gap between germline ends came to 17 bases. The CDR3 is 18 amino acids. The germline gives CDR1 LNHDA, CDR2 SQIVND (reference sequence). CDR3 sequence (DNA): TGTGCCAGTAGTATCCCGGGACGTAGAACGGCTGGGGCCAACGTCCTGACTTTC. This translates into CASSIPGRRTAGANVLTF.

The chain couples TRBV30 to TRBJ2-7; 8 nucleotides line up with TRBD2. Per germline, CDR1 GTSNPN and CDR2 SVGIG (reference sequence). This CDR3 spans 13 amino acids. With V trimmed by 5 bases and J by 4 bases, 7 bases remained unmatched. The CDR3 nucleotides are TGTGCCTGGGGTGAAGGACTAGCTTACGAGCAGTACTTC. Protein: CAWGEGLAYEQYF.

Here the CDR3 reads CASSFYKFMGYTF. CDR3 coding DNA: TGTGCCAGCAGCTTCTACAAGTTTATGGGCTACACCTTC. V and J are TRBV11-2 and TRBJ1-2; D is ambiguous. The germline CDR1 and CDR2 sequences are SGHAT and FQNNGV. This CDR3 region has 13 residues. V was pared by 3 bases and J by 8 bases, with 13 bases between.

This chain joins TRBV12-5 and TRBJ1-5; 8 nucleotides align to TRBD1. Germline CDR1 is LGHNT and CDR2 is FRNRAP. V shed 0 bases, J shed 2 bases, and the junction held 9 bases outside the gene matches. This CDR3 has 18 residues. CDR3 residues: CASGLVTGGTIRNQPQHF. The CDR3 coding sequence is TGTGCTAGTGGTTTGGTAACAGGGGGAACGATCCGCAATCAGCCCCAGCATTTT.

This chain connects TRBV9 to TRBJ2-4, with 10 bases aligning to TRBD1. CDR3 length equals 16 residues. The trim removed 3 bases at V and 0 bases at J, leaving 3 bases unmatched. Germline CDR1 is SGDLS and CDR2 is YYNGEE. CDR3 in DNA: TGTGCCAGCAGCGAAGACAGGGGGCTAGCCAAAAACATTCAGTACTTC. Its protein is CASSEDRGLAKNIQYF.

V and J are TRBV29-1 and TRBJ1-1, with a weak D call TRBD1 (5 bases). The CDR3 loop spans 12 amino acids. Trimming stripped 5 bases from V and 0 bases from J, with 7 bases between. Germline CDR1 and CDR2: SQVTM and ANQGSEA. Here the CDR3 reads CSVLRVNTEAFF. The CDR3 DNA sequence: TGCAGCGTTCTCAGGGTGAACACTGAAGCTTTCTTT.

The count of this clone is one. The chain carries TRBV19 and TRBJ1-5, with 8 bases matching TRBD1. Germline V gene sequence: CDR1 LNHDA, CDR2 SQIVND (reference sequence). Trimming removed 2 bases from V and 5 bases from J; junction bases left unmatched: 8. The CDR3 is made up of 16 amino acids. CDR3 in amino acids: CASSIPVRGRDQPQHF. For the CDR3, the DNA is TGTGCCAGTAGTATACCGGTCAGGGGGCGAGATCAGCCCCAGCATTTT.

The rearrangement links TRBV2 to TRBJ2-4; D is perhaps TRBD2 (6 bases). V dropped 7 bases and J dropped 6 bases, with 13 bases sitting between them. The CDR3 contains 13 residues. In germline, CDR1 is SNHLY, CDR2 FYNNEI. The CDR3 loop is CASKRDSTNIQYF. The CDR3 DNA reads TGTGCCAGCAAACGGGACTCGACAAACATTCAGTACTTC.

This clone has a single count. The V and J genes are TRBV5-1 and TRBJ2-1, with D maybe TRBD1 (5 bases). The CDR3 runs to 14 residues. Trimming stripped 0 bases from V and 6 bases from J, with 10 bases between. Germline CDR1 SGHRS, CDR2 YFSETQ. The CDR3 DNA reads as TGCGCCAGCAGCTTGGGGGGCGCTTCCAATGAGCAGTTCTTC. Translating gives CASSLGGASNEQFF.

The V and J genes are TRBV7-9 and TRBJ2-1; D gene ambiguous. The CDR3 is 13 residues long. The germline CDR1 and CDR2 sequences are SEHNR and FQNEAQ (reference sequence). Trimming stripped 2 bases from V and 7 bases from J, with 9 bases between. As DNA, the CDR3 is TGTGCCAGCAGCTTAATGTATGTAAATGAGCAGTTCTTC. Encoded protein: CASSLMYVNEQFF.

This chain uses TRBV19 with TRBJ1-5, with TRBD1 identical over 8 bases. With 7 bases clipped from V and 7 bases from J, the junction kept 9 bases outside the gene matches. The CDR3 spans 14 residues. CDR1 and CDR2 from the germline V gene are LNHDA and SQIVND (reference sequence). CDR3 DNA: TGTGCCAGTACAAAGCAGGGGGCGGGACAGCCCCAGCATTTT. This translates into CASTKQGAGQPQHF.

The chain uses TRBV19 and TRBJ2-5; 8 bases are a match to TRBD1. This CDR3 spans 15 amino acids. After removal of 2 bases from V and 2 bases from J, the junction contained 4 bases not matched to a gene. The V gene's germline CDR1 is LNHDA and CDR2 SQIVND (reference sequence). The CDR3 DNA sequence: TGTGCCAGTAGTATAAGCACAGGGGGGCAAGAGACCCAGTACTTC. Its translation is CASSISTGGQETQYF.

The V gene is TRBV25-1, the J gene TRBJ2-5; D is unresolved. The CDR3 contains 12 residues. Trimming removed 1 base from V and 3 bases from J, with 3 bases in between. Looked up from germline, CDR1 is MGHDK and CDR2 is SYGVNS. The CDR3 DNA follows: TGTGCCAGCAGTGAATTTAAAGAGACCCAGTACTTC. It is translated as CASSEFKETQYF. Looking up the rest from reference TRBV25-1 and TRBJ2-5 gives the full variable domain: EADIYQTPRYLVIGTGKKITLECSQTMGHDKMYWYQQDPGMELHLIHYSYGVNSTEKGDLSSESTVSRIRTEHFPLTLESARPSHTSQYLCASSEFKETQYFGPGTRLLVL.

Written as DNA, the CDR3 is TGTGCCATCGGGGCTACAGGCACTGAAGCTTTCTTT. Its translation: CAIGATGTEAFF. The V and J genes are TRBV10-3 and TRBJ1-1; a weak D match, TRBD1 (5 bases). The germline V gene has CDR1 ENHRY and CDR2 SYGVKD. Deletions cut 8 bases from V and 4 bases from J, with 11 bases between. The CDR3 loop spans 12 amino acids.